The 25 T cell receptor beta chains reported below all come from one sample, sequenced in a study of T cells after yellow fever vaccination. TCRdb itself ran the 5' RACE reads through MiXCR, one entry per CDR3 protein. The data show about 320,000 distinct CDR3 sequences, with approximately 12% seen just once and 3% to 4% held by the top ten. The input for sequencing was CD4+ T cells sorted from PBMCs, taken 45 days after the yellow fever booster vaccination. The receptors derive from a man aged 18 to 29 who received the YFV17D yellow fever vaccine.

This clonotype occurred many times. The V and J genes are TRBV12-3 or TRBV12-4 and TRBJ2-5; D is ambiguous. The germline V and J ends were trimmed by 1 base and 9 bases, with 6 bases remaining between them. This CDR3 comprises 11 residues. CDR3 residues: CASSLVESQYF. The DNA of the CDR3 is TGTGCCAGCAGTTTAGTTGAATCCCAGTACTTC.

The V gene is TRBV6-5, the J gene TRBJ2-6; D is possibly TRBD2 (5 bases). The V gene's germline CDR1 is MNHEY and CDR2 SVGAGI. V was trimmed by 3 bases and J by 2 bases, leaving 8 bases between them. CDR3 length: 15 amino acids. The CDR3 loop is CASSYEGAGANVLTF. CDR3 sequence (DNA): TGTGCCAGCAGTTATGAGGGAGCTGGGGCCAACGTCCTGACTTTC.

This clonotype was counted a few times. The genes are TRBV10-3 and TRBJ2-1; 8 bases align to TRBD2. Germline-derived CDR1 and CDR2 are ENHRY and SYGVKD. The CDR3 is 18 amino acids. The J segment lost 7 bases and the V segment lost 2 bases, leaving 16 bases of the junction unmatched. The CDR3 is CAISEAGGAMFGGNEQFF. CDR3 bases: TGTGCCATCAGTGAGGCCGGGGGGGCTATGTTTGGCGGTAATGAGCAGTTCTTC.

This clonotype was detected many times. The rearrangement links TRBV20-1 to TRBJ2-5; 7 nucleotides match TRBD2. Germline assignment: CDR1 DFQATT and CDR2 SNEGSKA (reference sequence). V was pared by 5 bases and J by 4 bases, with 10 bases of the junction left unmatched. The CDR3 runs 14 residues. CDR3 sequence reads: CSAGGRGGRETQYF. CDR3 nucleotides: TGCAGTGCTGGAGGAAGGGGAGGGCGAGAGACCCAGTACTTC.

The chain has TRBV15 and TRBJ2-5; D unclear. The CDR3 spans 15 residues. V was cut by 8 bases and J by 5 bases, with 21 bases left in between. Germline V gives CDR1 LNHNV, CDR2 YYDKDF (reference sequence). CDR3 DNA sequence: TGTGCCACCTCTTATCGGAGTGCTGGGTCGGAGACCCAGTACTTC. Protein product: CATSYRSAGSETQYF.

The rearrangement joins TRBV7-2 to TRBJ1-2, with 11 bases that match TRBD1. The germline V gene has CDR1 SGHTA and CDR2 FQGNSA. The length of the CDR3 is 13 residues. The V and J ends lost 7 bases and 7 bases, in that order; junction bases with no gene match: 5. The CDR3, as DNA: TGTGCCAGCACTATGGACAGGGGGCTTGGCTACACCTTC. Encoded protein: CASTMDRGLGYTF.

There are a few counts of this clonotype. The CDR3 nucleotides read TGTGCCAGCGGCCGGACAGGGAGGTTCGGAGATACGCAGTATTTT. Encoded protein: CASGRTGRFGDTQYF. The J gene is TRBJ2-3, the V gene TRBV6-1; 8 bases fit TRBD1. Unmatched junction bases numbered 12, after V lost 8 bases and J lost 5 bases. The CDR3 is 15 residues long. Per the germline V gene, CDR1 is MNHNS and CDR2 is SASEGT.

The chain links TRBV6-5 to TRBJ1-2, with unresolved D. Germline loops: CDR1 MNHEY, CDR2 SVGAGI. Trimming shortened V by 5 bases and J by 4 bases, and 17 bases separated the two germline ends. This CDR3 comprises 15 residues. CDR3 nucleotides: TGTGCCAGCAGTGGAATCGGACCCAGAGGCTATGGCTACACCTTC. Amino acid sequence: CASSGIGPRGYGYTF.

The rearrangement uses TRBV6-2 or TRBV6-3 and TRBJ1-5; D gene unclear. Germline V gene data show CDR1 as MNHEY and CDR2 as SVGEGT. This CDR3 has 15 amino acids. V was clipped by 5 bases and J by 0 bases, with 11 bases between them. The CDR3 DNA follows: TGTGCCAGCAGTCTCCTCGGGGTTAGCAATCAGCCCCAGCATTTT. Protein: CASSLLGVSNQPQHF.

V usage is TRBV9 and J usage is TRBJ2-2, with D possibly called TRBD1 or TRBD2 (5 bases each). The CDR3 extends over 16 amino acids. Germline CDR1 SGDLS, CDR2 YYNGEE. V was cut by 0 bases and J by 4 bases, with 13 bases left in between. The chain's CDR3 is CASSVGARDLTGELFF. CDR3 sequence (DNA): TGTGCCAGCAGCGTAGGGGCTCGGGACCTCACCGGGGAGCTGTTTTTT.

This clonotype was counted between two and nine times. This CDR3 is CASSSGLAGALDTQYF. CDR3 coding DNA: TGCGCCAGCAGCTCCGGACTAGCGGGGGCCTTAGATACGCAGTATTTT. This chain links TRBV5-1 with TRBJ2-3; 13 bases map to TRBD2. Germline lookup yields CDR1 SGHRS and CDR2 YFSETQ. V gave up 3 bases and J gave up 5 bases; unmatched junction bases: 6. The CDR3 covers 16 residues.

The chain uses TRBV7-9 and TRBJ2-1, with 8 bases identical to TRBD1. Germline CDR1 SEHNR, CDR2 FQNEAQ (reference sequence). CDR3 length: 17 residues. V shed 6 bases and J 0 bases; nucleotides not matched to a gene: 10. CDR3 region: CASRSWGQASSYNEQFF. CDR3 nucleotides: TGTGCCAGCAGGTCTTGGGGACAGGCCAGCTCCTACAATGAGCAGTTCTTC.

The chain recombines TRBV5-4 with TRBJ2-7; 11 bases are shared with TRBD2. The CDR3 runs to 13 residues. J was trimmed by 4 bases and V by 7 bases; bases with no gene match: 4. In germline, CDR1 is SGHNT, CDR2 YYREEE (reference sequence). The DNA for the CDR3 is TGTGCCAGCTCGACTAGCGGGGTATACGAGCAGTACTTC. It yields the protein CASSTSGVYEQYF.

The rearrangement joins TRBV5-6 to TRBJ1-1; possibly TRBD1 for D (5 bases). Germline CDR1 SGHDT, CDR2 YYEEEE. The CDR3 is 15 amino acids. V lost 3 bases to trimming and J lost 3 bases, with 15 bases between them. The CDR3: CASSYRTQKDTEAFF. DNA of the CDR3: TGTGCCAGCAGCTACCGGACACAAAAGGACACTGAAGCTTTCTTT. Full variable domain (remainder filled in from reference TRBV5-6 and TRBJ1-1): DAGVTQSPTHLIKTRGQQVTLRCSPKSGHDTVSWYQQALGQGPQFIFQYYEEEERQRGNFPDRFSGHQFPNYSSELNVNALLLGDSALYLCASSYRTQKDTEAFFGQGTRLTVV.

There are many counts of this clonotype. V is TRBV12-3 or TRBV12-4 and J is TRBJ1-2, with TRBD1 matching over 9 bases. Losses at the gene ends were 3 bases for V and 6 bases for J; bases not matched to a gene: 5. The CDR3 extends over 14 amino acids. The CDR3 region is CASSFDRGYNGYTF. CDR3 bases: TGTGCCAGCAGTTTCGACAGGGGGTACAATGGCTACACCTTC.

This clonotype was seen more than once but under ten times. The chain uses TRBV6-5 and TRBJ1-6; D gene ambiguous. CDR1 and CDR2 from the germline V gene are MNHEY and SVGAGI. V was trimmed by 0 bases and J by 6 bases, leaving 6 bases between them. The CDR3 contains 14 residues. The CDR3 region has the DNA TGTGCCAGCAGTTACTCGGTCCCTAATTCACCCCTCCACTTT. Protein: CASSYSVPNSPLHF.

The chain links TRBV6-2 or TRBV6-3 to TRBJ1-3; D call uncertain. V lost 8 bases, J lost 0 bases, and 8 bases lay in between. The CDR3 length is 13 residues. CDR1 is MNHEY, CDR2 SVGEGT, per germline. CDR3 region: CASGLISGNTIYF. CDR3 nucleotide sequence: TGTGCCAGCGGTTTGATCTCTGGAAACACCATATATTTT.

Only a few counts were recorded for this clonotype. V and J are TRBV5-1 and TRBJ2-1; D may be TRBD2 (5 bases). The length of the CDR3 is 11 residues. Trimming removed 9 bases at V and 3 bases at J, with 7 bases between. The germline CDR1 and CDR2 sequences are SGHRS and YFSETQ. Here the CDR3 reads CATGDYNEQFF. Here the CDR3 DNA reads TGCGCCACCGGGGACTACAATGAGCAGTTCTTC. Filled out from reference TRBV5-1 and TRBJ2-1, the complete variable domain reads KAGVTQTPRYLIKTRGQQVTLSCSPISGHRSVSWYQQTPGQGLQFLFEYFSETQRNKGNFPGRFSGRQFSNSRSEMNVSTLELGDSALYLCATGDYNEQFFGPGTRLTVL.

The genes are TRBV12-3 or TRBV12-4 and TRBJ1-1; D may be TRBD1 (6 bases). The CDR3 extends over 13 amino acids. V was trimmed by 8 bases and J by 1 base, leaving 11 bases between them. The CDR3 here is CASGNRENTEAFF. CDR3 coding DNA: TGTGCCAGCGGGAACAGGGAGAACACTGAAGCTTTCTTT.

Only a few counts were recorded for this clonotype. The chain is built from TRBV14 and TRBJ2-7; D gene uncertain. Trimming stripped 0 bases from V and 0 bases from J, with 6 bases between. The CDR3 runs to 14 residues. CDR1 is SGHDN and CDR2 is FVKESK in the germline V gene. The CDR3 coding sequence is TGTGCCAGCAGCCAAGAGACTTTCTCCTACGAGCAGTACTTC. Protein: CASSQETFSYEQYF.

The chain carries TRBV24-1 and TRBJ1-1; 12 nucleotides align to TRBD1. V was pared by 4 bases and J by 7 bases, with 6 bases of the junction left unmatched. CDR3 length: 15 amino acids. The germline V gene encodes CDR1 KGHDR and CDR2 SFDVKD. CDR3 bases: TGTGCCACCAGTGAGCCGGGACAGGGGGCGCGTGAAGCTTTCTTT. This translates into CATSEPGQGAREAFF.

Ten or more counts support this clonotype. The chain links TRBV12-3 or TRBV12-4 to TRBJ2-5; 9 nucleotides agree with TRBD1. V lost 5 bases and J lost 5; bases outside the gene matches: 6. The CDR3 is made up of 14 amino acids. The CDR3: CASSVQGAKETQYF. As DNA, the CDR3 is TGTGCCAGCAGTGTACAGGGGGCGAAGGAGACCCAGTACTTC.

This clonotype was counted only a few times. DNA of the CDR3: TGTGCCAGCAGCCGGAGGCCCTCTAGCGGGGGTTACAATGAGCAGTTCTTC. Translating gives CASSRRPSSGGYNEQFF. The chain combines TRBV14 with TRBJ2-1; 10 bases line up with TRBD2. The germline V gene encodes CDR1 SGHDN and CDR2 FVKESK. V shed 4 bases, J shed 4 bases, and the junction held 10 bases outside the gene matches. This CDR3 has 17 residues.

This clonotype was recorded many times. This chain's CDR3 is CASSPTDRAKNIQYF. Here the CDR3 DNA reads TGTGCCAGCAGCCCGACCGATCGAGCCAAAAACATTCAGTACTTC. The gene calls are TRBV3-1 and TRBJ2-4; unclear D gene. Germline CDR1 is LGHDT and CDR2 is YNNKEL (reference sequence). Deletions cut 4 bases from V and 0 bases from J, with 10 bases between. This CDR3 comprises 15 residues. Variable domain in full (rest from reference TRBV3-1 and TRBJ2-4): DTAVSQTPKYLVTQMGNDKSIKCEQNLGHDTMYWYKQDSKKFLKIMFSYNNKELIINETVPNRFSPKSPDKAHLNLHINSLELGDSAVYFCASSPTDRAKNIQYFGAGTRLSVL.

This clonotype was observed many times. V is TRBV7-3 and J is TRBJ1-1; 7 bases match TRBD1. This CDR3 spans 14 amino acids. In germline, CDR1 is SGHTA, CDR2 FQGTGA. After removal of 3 bases from V and 3 bases from J, the junction contained 4 bases not matched to a gene. CDR3 region: CASSFSRGDTEAFF. DNA for the CDR3: TGTGCCAGCAGCTTCAGCAGGGGGGACACTGAAGCTTTCTTT.